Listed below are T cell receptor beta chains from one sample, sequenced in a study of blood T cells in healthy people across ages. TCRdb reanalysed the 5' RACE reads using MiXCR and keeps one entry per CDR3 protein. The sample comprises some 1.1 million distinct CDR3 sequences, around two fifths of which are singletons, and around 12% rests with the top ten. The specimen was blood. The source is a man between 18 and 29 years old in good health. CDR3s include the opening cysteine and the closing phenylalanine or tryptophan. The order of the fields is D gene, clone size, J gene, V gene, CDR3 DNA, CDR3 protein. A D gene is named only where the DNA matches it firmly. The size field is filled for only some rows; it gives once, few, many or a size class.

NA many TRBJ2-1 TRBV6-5 TGTGCCAGCGGCTATGAGCAGTTCTTC CASGYEQFF
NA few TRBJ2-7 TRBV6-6 TGTGCCAGCATCGGTACAGTAGGAGACCGAACCTACGAGCAGTACTTC CASIGTVGDRTYEQYF
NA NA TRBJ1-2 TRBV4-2 TGTGCCAGCAGGCGGGGCGGGGGCGACTATGGCTACACCTTC CASRRGGGDYGYTF
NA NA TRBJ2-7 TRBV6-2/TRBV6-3 TGTGCCAGCAGTCCCCGGGGGCCCAATGAGCAGTACTTC CASSPRGPNEQYF
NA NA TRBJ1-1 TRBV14 TGTGCCAGCAGCTCAGACACACAGGGGAACACTGAAGCTTTCTTT CASSSDTQGNTEAFF
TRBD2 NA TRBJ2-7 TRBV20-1 TGCAGTGCTAGAGGGGGTTCGGGCGGACTAGCCCACGAGCAGTACTTC CSARGGSGGLAHEQYF
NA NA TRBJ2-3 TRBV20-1 TGCAGTGCTAGGAGGCCAGATACGCAGTATTTT CSARRPDTQYF
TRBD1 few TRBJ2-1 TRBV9 TGTGCCAGCAGCTTAGGACAGGCCGCCTACAATGAGCAGTTCTTC CASSLGQAAYNEQFF
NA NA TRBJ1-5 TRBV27 TGTGCCAGCAGTTTATATAGTAGCAATCAGCCCCAGCATTTT CASSLYSSNQPQHF
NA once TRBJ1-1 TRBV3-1 TGTGCCAGCGGGGGCGCCATTGCGAGCACTGAAGCTTTCTTT CASGGAIASTEAFF
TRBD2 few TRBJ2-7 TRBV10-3 TGTGCCGCCGGGAGGCAGTCCTACGAGCAGTACTTC CAAGRQSYEQYF
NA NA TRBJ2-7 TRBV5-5 TGTGCCAGCAGCCCCCGGTATGGTACCTACGAGCAGTACTTC CASSPRYGTYEQYF
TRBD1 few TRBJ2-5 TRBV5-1 TGCGCCAGCAGCTCTGGTGCAGGGGGTAACTACAATGAGCAGTACTTC CASSSGAGGNYNEQYF
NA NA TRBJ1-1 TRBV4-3 TGCGCCAGCAGCCAACTCAAGAACACTGAAGCTTTCTTT CASSQLKNTEAFF
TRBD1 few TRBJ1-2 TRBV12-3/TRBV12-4 TGTGCCAGCAGTTTTGGACGGGACAGGGTTTATGGCTACACCTTC CASSFGRDRVYGYTF
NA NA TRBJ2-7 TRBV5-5 TGTGCCAGCAGCTACGATCCGGGACCCCACAATGAGCAGTACTTC CASSYDPGPHNEQYF
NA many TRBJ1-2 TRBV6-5 TGTGCCAGCAGTAAAATAGAGAACTATGGCTACACCTTC CASSKIENYGYTF
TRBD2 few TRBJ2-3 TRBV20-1 TGCAGTGCTAGTCTAGCGGGGGGCCTCACAGATACGCAGTATTTT CSASLAGGLTDTQYF
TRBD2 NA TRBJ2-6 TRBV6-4 TGTGCCAGCAGTGGTAGCGGGGGTGGGGCCAACGTCCTGACTTTC CASSGSGGGANVLTF
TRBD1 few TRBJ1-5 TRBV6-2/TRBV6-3 TGTGCCAGCAGACGCCTGGGGACAGGCCTTTATAATCAGCCCCAGCATTTT CASRRLGTGLYNQPQHF
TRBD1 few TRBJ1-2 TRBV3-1 TGTGCCAGCAGTCCCTTTGGTAGAGGGACAGGGGGCGTCTATGGCTACACCTTC CASSPFGRGTGGVYGYTF
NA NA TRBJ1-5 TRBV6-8 TGTGCCAGCATTCCTGGACGGACTTATAGCAATCAGCCCCAGCATTTT CASIPGRTYSNQPQHF
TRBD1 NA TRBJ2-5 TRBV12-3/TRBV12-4 TGTGCCAGCAGTCCGCATCCCTCGACAGGGCGAGAGACCCAGTACTTC CASSPHPSTGRETQYF
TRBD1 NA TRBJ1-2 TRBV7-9 TGTGCCAGCAGCTCGGGACAGGATTCTAACTATGGCTACACCTTC CASSSGQDSNYGYTF
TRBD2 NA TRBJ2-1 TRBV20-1 TGCAGTGCTAGAGGCGGCGGGGGGGCTAGGAATGAGCAGTTCTTC CSARGGGGARNEQFF
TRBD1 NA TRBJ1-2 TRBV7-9 TGTGCCAGCAGCCCCCGGACAGGGGACGACTATGGCTACACCTTC CASSPRTGDDYGYTF
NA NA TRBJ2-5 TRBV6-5 TGTGCCAGCAATTCCGTGTCAACCCAAGAGACCCAGTACTTC CASNSVSTQETQYF
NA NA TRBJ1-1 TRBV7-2 TGTGCCAGCAGCTTAGAGGGCGCGGTACCTGAAGCTTTCTTT CASSLEGAVPEAFF
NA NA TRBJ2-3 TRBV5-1 TGCGCCAGCAGCTCGATCGTGGAGGGAAGCACAGATACGCAGTATTTT CASSSIVEGSTDTQYF
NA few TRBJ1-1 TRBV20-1 TGCAGTGCTACCCGAGGGGGGCGCTTCGCTGAAGCTTTCTTT CSATRGGRFAEAFF
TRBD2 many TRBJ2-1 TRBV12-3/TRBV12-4 TGTGCCAGCAGTTTCAGTTCTAGCGGGGGAATTGAGCAGTTCTTC CASSFSSSGGIEQFF
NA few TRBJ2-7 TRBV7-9 TGTGCCAGCAGCCCAAACGGAGGGTACGAGCAGTACTTC CASSPNGGYEQYF
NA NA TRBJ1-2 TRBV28 TGTGCCAGCAGTCCGCCCGCGGGGAGGGTCCTTGGCTACACCTTC CASSPPAGRVLGYTF
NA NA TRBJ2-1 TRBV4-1 TGCGCCAGCAGCCAAGAGGGGACGCCGGACAATGAGCAGTTCTTC CASSQEGTPDNEQFF